The clone carrying this T cell receptor (beta chain) was observed a single time. TCRdb's table, derived via immunoSEQ multiplex PCR, lists solely in-frame clones and lacks some. This sample carries under 450,000 clones, 80% to 95% of them seen once, and the ten largest clones take about 6.3%. CDR3 size: 16 residues. V gave up 4 bases and J gave up 0 bases, with 13 bases separating them. In germline, CDR1 is WSHSY, CDR2 SAAADI. These data originate in a study of control samples from healthy donors and cancer patients. The rearrangement uses TRBV10-2 and TRBJ2-4; TRBD1 is a possible D gene (5 bases). This TCR was sampled from a middle-aged man with head and neck cancer. Sequences were obtained from PBMCs. Here the CDR3 DNA reads TGCGCCAGCAGTGTGGGGCTCTTCCCAGCCAAAAACATTCAGTACTTC. It is translated as CASSVGLFPAKNIQYF.